What follows are 27 T cell receptor beta chains derived from one specimen sequenced in a study of tumor and adjacent non-tumor tissue in lung cancer. TCRbeta libraries were built with three rounds of nested PCR, modified from ARM-PCR. MiXCR, applied by TCRdb to the multiplex PCR reads, yields one record per CDR3 protein. The sample records 100,000 to 150,000 distinct CDR3 sequences, approximately 71% being singletons. No cell sorting was done before RNA was extracted from the tissue. Sequencing was done on a sample of lung tumor tissue. These receptors all stem from a man aged 30 to 45 with non-small cell lung cancer.

This clonotype was picked up one time. The chain recombines TRBV11-2 with TRBJ2-1; TRBD2 matches at 13 bases. J lost 7 bases, V lost 6 bases, and 6 bases had no gene match. The CDR3 spans 15 residues. In germline, CDR1 is SGHAT, CDR2 FQNNGV. The CDR3 spells CASSPSTSGRNEQFF. DNA for the CDR3: TGTGCCAGCAGTCCCTCGACTAGCGGGAGGAATGAGCAGTTCTTC.

There are many counts of this clonotype. V and J are TRBV5-4 and TRBJ2-7; TRBD2 matches 7 bases. CDR1 and CDR2 from the germline V gene are SGHNT and YYREEE (reference sequence). The CDR3 is 16 amino acids. V was clipped by 3 bases and J by 2 bases; unmatched bases: 11. CDR3 protein: CASSSRGGGQTYEQYF. Written as DNA, the CDR3 is TGTGCCAGCAGCTCCCGAGGCGGGGGTCAAACCTACGAGCAGTACTTC.

A single count supports this clonotype. This CDR3 fails to terminate in the conserved phenylalanine or tryptophan, so it likely reflects a read error. The chain has TRBV4-1 and TRBJ1-1; unclear D gene. This CDR3 contains 16 residues. V was shortened by 1 base and J by 6 bases, with 18 bases between the two germline ends. CDR1 and CDR2 from the germline V gene are MGHRA and YSYEKL. CDR3 residues: CASSQGLLAPNSEAFV. The CDR3 nucleotides are TGCGCCAGCAGCCAAGGGTTGCTGGCACCTAACTCTGAAGCTTTCGTT.

In the case of this clonotype: This clone may be a read error of a much larger clone one base away. The chain combines TRBV12-3 or TRBV12-4 with TRBJ1-1; no clear D. The CDR3 runs to 14 residues. The CDR3 protein is CASSLRKANTEACF. The CDR3, as DNA: TGTGCCAGCAGTTTGCGGAAAGCGAACACTGAAGCTTGCTTT.

About this clonotype: Since no conserved phenylalanine or tryptophan closes the CDR3, a read error is the likely cause. The J gene is TRBJ2-1, the V gene TRBV11-2; 9 positions agree with TRBD1. Germline assignment: CDR1 SGHAT and CDR2 FQNNGV. The CDR3 has 15 residues. As DNA, the CDR3 is TGTGTCAGCAGCTCCGCCGGGGACAGGGACAATGAGCAGTTCCTC. It encodes CVSSSAGDRDNEQFL.

V is TRBV25-1 and J is TRBJ2-3; TRBD2 is a possible D gene (6 bases). The CDR3 consists of 13 residues. Deletions cut 7 bases from V and 2 bases from J, with 10 bases between. Germline CDR1 and CDR2: MGHDK and SYGVNS. The CDR3 DNA reads as TGTGCCAGCACCGGGAGCCACACAGATACGCAGTATTTT. Protein sequence: CASTGSHTDTQYF.

To note about this clonotype: Its ends do not fully match the called genes, so a read error is possible. This chain joins TRBV6-5 and TRBJ1-1; 7 positions match TRBD1. The V gene's germline CDR1 is MNHEY and CDR2 SVGAGI. This CDR3 is built from 15 residues. The CDR3 DNA reads TGTACCAGCGGTAACAGGGGCGGCTTGAACACTGAAACTTTCTTT. Translation: CTSGNRGGLNTETFF.

Worth noting for this clonotype: It is unclear where the CDR3 begins or ends on the DNA, so no DNA is shown, and the CDR3 is as TCRdb lists it. The chain links TRBV5-1 to TRBJ2-2; TRBD1 is the table's D call, not checked against the DNA. The length of the CDR3 is 18 amino acids, counting both ends. Germline loops: CDR1 SGHRS, CDR2 YFSETQ. CDR3 loop: CASSSSGHPIDGTWELFF.

This chain uses TRBV12-3 or TRBV12-4 with TRBJ1-5; 9 bases are a match to TRBD1. The CDR3 has 13 amino acids. This CDR3 is CSNSSGQGERRHF. As DNA, the CDR3 is TGTTCCAACAGCTCGGGACAGGGAGAGCGGAGGCATTTT.

Concerning this clonotype: The conserved final phenylalanine or tryptophan is absent from the CDR3, which likely points to a read error. DNA for the CDR3: TGTGACAGCAGCCTCGGACGGACGGGGGAGCAGTACTAC. Protein sequence: CDSSLGRTGEQYY. This chain connects TRBV5-6 to TRBJ2-7; possible D gene TRBD2, 5 bases. The CDR3 has 13 residues. The germline CDR1 and CDR2 sequences are SGHDT and YYEEEE.

There are many counts of this clonotype. The chain has TRBV7-8 and TRBJ2-7, with 7 bases fitting TRBD2. V gave up 5 bases and J gave up 1 base; unmatched junction bases: 8. Germline CDR1 is SGHVS and CDR2 is FQNEAQ. This CDR3 comprises 15 residues. CDR3: CASSPASGQSYEQYF. Here the CDR3 DNA reads TGTGCCAGCAGCCCTGCTAGCGGCCAATCCTACGAGCAGTACTTC.

About this clonotype itself: Given a much more abundant clone one base away, this may be a read error. V usage is TRBV20-1 and J usage is TRBJ1-1; tentatively, D is TRBD1 (5 bases). CDR1 is DFQATT and CDR2 is SNEGSKA in the germline V gene (reference sequence). CDR3 length: 15 amino acids. This CDR3 reads CCARDMAQGGTEAFF. The CDR3 DNA follows: TGCTGTGCTAGAGATATGGCCCAGGGAGGCACTGAAGCTTTCTTT.

This clonotype was detected many times. The chain recombines TRBV29-1 with TRBJ2-3; D is unresolved. The V end was cut by 7 bases, the J end by 1 base, with 12 bases between. The CDR3 is made up of 13 amino acids. Germline V gene sequence: CDR1 SQVTM, CDR2 ANQGSEA. The CDR3: CSARDSRTDTQYF. The CDR3 DNA follows: TGCAGCGCCCGAGACTCGCGCACAGATACGCAGTATTTT.

The chain links TRBV12-3 or TRBV12-4 to TRBJ1-2, with D uncertain. The germline V and J ends were trimmed by 5 bases and 7 bases, with 8 bases remaining between them. The CDR3 totals 11 residues. CDR3 DNA sequence: TGTGCCAGCAGTCAAGCGACTGGCTACACCTTC. Translation gives CASSQATGYTF.

This clonotype was seen only a few times. V and J are TRBV7-9 and TRBJ1-3; D call uncertain. V was clipped by 3 bases and J by 0 bases, with 9 bases between them. The CDR3 runs 15 residues. CDR1 and CDR2 from the germline V gene are SEHNR and FQNEAQ (reference sequence). In DNA form, the CDR3 reads TGTGCCAGCAGCTTCGACGGACTCTCTGGAAACACCATATATTTT. Its translation: CASSFDGLSGNTIYF.

For this clonotype: Since the CDR3 does not end with the conserved phenylalanine or tryptophan, this likely comes from a read error. In DNA, the CDR3 is TGCAGTACTAGACTATCCCGGGGGGCAGATGCGGAGACCCAGTACTCC. This encodes CSTRLSRGADAETQYS. The chain employs TRBV20-1 and TRBJ2-5, with D maybe TRBD2 (7 bases). The germline CDR1 and CDR2 sequences are DFQATT and SNEGSKA (reference sequence). This CDR3 contains 16 residues.

The sample holds many counts of this clonotype. V and J are TRBV20-1 and TRBJ1-1; possible D gene TRBD1, 6 bases. With 0 bases removed from V and 4 bases from J, the gap between germline ends came to 15 bases. The CDR3 totals 15 residues. CDR1 and CDR2 (germline): DFQATT, SNEGSKA (reference sequence). The CDR3 bases are TGCAGTGCTAGAGATCGGGGGGGGCTTAGCACTGAAGCTTTCTTT. Amino acids: CSARDRGGLSTEAFF.

This clonotype is large in the sample. The chain links TRBV11-2 to TRBJ2-5; a weak D match, TRBD1 (6 bases). Looked up from germline, CDR1 is SGHAT and CDR2 is FQNNGV. V dropped 5 bases and J dropped 5 bases, with 9 bases sitting between them. CDR3 size: 12 residues. CDR3 region: CASSHRVETQYF. CDR3 bases: TGTGCCAGCAGCCACAGGGTCGAGACCCAGTACTTC.

CDR3 protein: CASSMLFVGSLNYGYTF. In DNA form, the CDR3 reads TGTGCCAGTAGTATGCTTTTTGTGGGAAGTCTTAACTATGGCTACACCTTC. The chain has TRBV19 and TRBJ1-2; D is unresolved. This CDR3 has 17 residues. Germline lookup yields CDR1 LNHDA and CDR2 SQIVND (reference sequence). Trimming shortened V by 3 bases and J by 1 base, and 18 bases separated the two germline ends.

A word on this clonotype: The junction differs from germline at one of its ends, possibly a read error. This chain connects TRBV6-2 or TRBV6-3 to TRBJ2-4; 8 nucleotides match TRBD2. In germline, CDR1 is MNHEY, CDR2 SVGEGT. This CDR3 comprises 17 residues. CDR3: CVSSPSISGITKNIQYF. CDR3 DNA: TGTGTCAGCAGTCCCTCCATTAGCGGGATAACCAAAAACATTCAGTACTTC.

This clonotype turned up a few times. At one boundary the junction diverges from the germline segment, which might be a read error. The chain is built from TRBV20-1 and TRBJ2-2; TRBD1 matches 7 bases. Looked up from germline, CDR1 is DFQATT and CDR2 is SNEGSKA (reference sequence). CDR3 length: 14 residues. DNA for the CDR3: TGCAATGCTAGTCGGGACAGGAACACCGGGGAGCTGTTTTTT. Its protein is CNASRDRNTGELFF.

Turning to this clonotype: One base away lies a much larger clone, so this may be a sequencing read error. The genes are TRBV4-3 and TRBJ1-1; D is perhaps TRBD1 (5 bases). CDR3 length: 14 amino acids. CDR1 and CDR2 (germline): LGHNA, YSLEER. CDR3 amino acids: CASSPRRGNSEAFF. The DNA for the CDR3 is TGCGCCAGCAGCCCCCGACGGGGGAACAGTGAAGCTTTCTTT.

For this clonotype: Relative to the germline gene, one junction end is altered; a read error may explain this. The V gene is TRBV11-2, the J gene TRBJ1-1, with D uncertain. CDR1 is SGHAT, CDR2 FQNNGV, per germline. This CDR3 contains 12 residues. CDR3 sequence: CASSLDLMVAFF. As DNA, the CDR3 is TGTGCCAGCAGCCTAGACCTTATGGTAGCTTTCTTC. The entire variable domain, with the rest obtained from reference TRBV11-2 and TRBJ1-1, is as follows: EAGVAQSPRYKIIEKRQSVAFWCNPISGHATLYWYQQILGQGPKLLIQFQNNGVVDDSQLPKDRFSAERLKGVDSTLKIQPAKLEDSAVYLCASSLDLMVAFFGQGTRLTVV.

This clonotype was counted at least ten times. The V and J genes are TRBV11-1 and TRBJ1-6; D is possibly TRBD1 (6 bases). Germline V lookup: CDR1 SGHAT, CDR2 FQDESV (reference sequence). V lost 5 bases, J lost 4 bases, and 9 bases lay in between. CDR3 size: 14 residues. CDR3 loop: CASSRQEYNSPLHF. DNA for the CDR3: TGTGCCAGCAGCCGACAGGAATATAATTCACCCCTCCACTTT.

To note about this clonotype: At one end, the junction sequence differs from germline, possibly due to a read error. The chain employs TRBV29-1 and TRBJ2-7; TRBD1 might be the D (5 bases). Per the germline V gene, CDR1 is SQVTM and CDR2 is ANQGSEA. This CDR3 has 12 residues. Here the CDR3 reads CSIAETVYEQYF. CDR3 coding DNA: TGCAGCATCGCCGAGACAGTCTACGAGCAGTATTTC.

In regard to this clonotype: At one boundary the junction diverges from the germline segment, which might be a read error. The CDR3 reads CASSLVWTSGGAVKGPQGTQYF. The CDR3 DNA sequence: TGTGCCAGCAGCTTAGTGTGGACTAGCGGGGGGGCCGTCAAAGGCCCGCAAGGGACCCAGTACTTC. The chain links TRBV7-8 to TRBJ2-5; the match to TRBD2 covers 15 bases. The CDR3 runs to 22 residues. From germline, CDR1 is SGHVS and CDR2 FQNEAQ.

As regards this clonotype: Likely a read error: the CDR3 ends without its conserved phenylalanine or tryptophan. CDR3 protein: CSAPHSETGDRSETQYS. CDR3 coding DNA: TGCAGTGCTCCTCACAGTGAGACAGGGGATAGATCAGAGACCCAGTACTCC. This chain joins TRBV20-1 and TRBJ2-5, with 8 bases matching TRBD1. CDR3 length: 17 amino acids. With 5 bases clipped from V and 4 bases from J, the junction kept 18 bases outside the gene matches. Germline CDR1 DFQATT, CDR2 SNEGSKA (reference sequence).